Listed here are 4 T cell receptor beta chains from one sample, sequenced in a study of CD8+CD57+ T cells in acquired aplastic anemia. TCR beta VDJ combinations and CDR3 sequences were profiled from genomic DNA. Each CDR3 protein is one row after TCRdb ran MiXCR on the reads. The sample carries some 180,000 distinct CDR3 sequences, 50% to 65% recorded once. Patients picked for sequencing had shown CD8+CD57+ cell expansion detected by flow cytometry. The sample consisted of sorted CD4+, CD8+, or CD8+CD57+ T cells (not recorded which) from PBMCs. These receptors all stem from a human donor with aplastic anemia.

The gene calls are TRBV2 and TRBJ2-3; D uncertain. Germline CDR1 SNHLY, CDR2 FYNNEI. V lost 7 bases and J lost 4, with 12 bases in between. The CDR3 totals 13 residues. The CDR3 protein is CASKRGSADTQYF. The CDR3 bases are TGTGCCAGCAAGAGAGGTTCCGCAGATACGCAGTATTTT. The complete variable domain, with remaining parts taken from reference TRBV2 and TRBJ2-3, reads EPEVTQTPSHQVTQMGQEVILRCVPISNHLYFYWYRQILGQKVEFLVSFYNNEISEKSEIFDDQFSVERPDGSNFTLKIRSTKLEDSAMYFCASKRGSADTQYFGPGTRLTVL.

The V and J genes are TRBV19 and TRBJ1-5; 8 positions agree with TRBD1. The junction had 6 bases not matched to a gene; V was cut back by 8 bases and J by 6 bases. The CDR3 has 13 residues. From germline, CDR1 is LNHDA and CDR2 SQIVND (reference sequence). CDR3: CASLRGLGQPQHF. The CDR3 DNA sequence: TGTGCCAGTCTCAGGGGGCTCGGTCAGCCCCAGCATTTT.

This clonotype turned up a few times. The chain uses TRBV5-1 and TRBJ1-1, with D possibly TRBD1 on 5 matching bases. The CDR3 is made up of 11 amino acids. V lost 0 bases and J lost 8, with 5 bases in between. From germline, CDR1 is SGHRS and CDR2 YFSETQ. As DNA, the CDR3 is TGCGCCAGCAGCTTGGGACAGGAAGCTTTCTTT. This translates into CASSLGQEAFF.

This clonotype was found once. The genes are TRBV7-9 and TRBJ2-1, with D possibly TRBD2 on 6 matching bases. Germline V gene data show CDR1 as SEHNR and CDR2 as FQNEAQ (reference sequence). Trimming left V 2 bases short and J 5 bases short, with 10 bases between. The CDR3 spans 14 residues. The CDR3 protein is CASSLTREHNEQFF. Here the CDR3 DNA reads TGTGCCAGCAGCTTAACACGGGAGCACAATGAGCAGTTCTTC. The variable domain in full, with the rest retrieved from reference TRBV7-9 and TRBJ2-1, is DTGVSQNPRHKITKRGQNVTFRCDPISEHNRLYWYRQTLGQGPEFLTYFQNEAQLEKSRLLSDRFSAERPKGSFSTLEIQRTEQGDSAMYLCASSLTREHNEQFFGPGTRLTVL.